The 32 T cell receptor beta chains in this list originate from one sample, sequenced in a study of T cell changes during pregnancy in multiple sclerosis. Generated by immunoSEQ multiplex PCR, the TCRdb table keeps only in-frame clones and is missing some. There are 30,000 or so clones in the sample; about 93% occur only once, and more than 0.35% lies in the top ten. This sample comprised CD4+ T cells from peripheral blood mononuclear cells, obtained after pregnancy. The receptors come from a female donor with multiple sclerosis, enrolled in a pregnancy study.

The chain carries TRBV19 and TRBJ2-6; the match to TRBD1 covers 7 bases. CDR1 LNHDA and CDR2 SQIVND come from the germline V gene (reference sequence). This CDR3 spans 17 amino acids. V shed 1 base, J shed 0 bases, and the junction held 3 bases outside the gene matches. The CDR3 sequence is CASSIGQGNSGANVLTF. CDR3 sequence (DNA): TGTGCCAGTAGTATAGGACAGGGCAACTCTGGGGCCAACGTCCTGACTTTC.

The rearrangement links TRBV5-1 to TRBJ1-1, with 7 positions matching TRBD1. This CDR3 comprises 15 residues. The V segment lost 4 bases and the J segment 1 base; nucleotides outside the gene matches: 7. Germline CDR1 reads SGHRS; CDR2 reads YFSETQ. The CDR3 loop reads CASSPTGQKNTEAFF. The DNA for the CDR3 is TGCGCCAGCAGCCCTACGGGACAGAAGAACACTGAAGCTTTCTTT.

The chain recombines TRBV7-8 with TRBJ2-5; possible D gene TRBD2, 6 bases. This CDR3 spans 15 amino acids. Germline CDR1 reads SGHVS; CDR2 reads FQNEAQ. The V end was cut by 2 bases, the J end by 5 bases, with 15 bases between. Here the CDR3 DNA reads TGTGCCAGCAGCTTATTCGTCTCCGGGGGTGAGACCCAGTACTTC. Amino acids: CASSLFVSGGETQYF. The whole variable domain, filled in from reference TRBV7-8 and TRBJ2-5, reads GAGVSQSPRYKVAKRGQDVALRCDPISGHVSLFWYQQALGQGPEFLTYFQNEAQLDKSGLPSDRFFAERPEGSVSTLKIQRTQQEDSAVYLCASSLFVSGGETQYFGPGTRLLVL.

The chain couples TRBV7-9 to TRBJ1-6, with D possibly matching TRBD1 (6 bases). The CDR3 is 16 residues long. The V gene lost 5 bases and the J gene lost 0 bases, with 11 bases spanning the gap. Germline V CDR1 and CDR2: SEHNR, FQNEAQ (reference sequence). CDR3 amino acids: CASSDQGSSYNSPLHF. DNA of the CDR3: TGTGCCAGCAGCGATCAGGGGAGCTCCTATAATTCACCCCTCCACTTT.

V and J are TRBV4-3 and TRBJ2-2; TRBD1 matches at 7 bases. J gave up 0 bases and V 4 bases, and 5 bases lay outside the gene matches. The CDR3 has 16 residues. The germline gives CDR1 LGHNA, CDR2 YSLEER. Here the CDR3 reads CASSPWTGANTGELFF. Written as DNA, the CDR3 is TGCGCCAGCAGCCCATGGACAGGCGCGAACACCGGGGAGCTGTTTTTT.

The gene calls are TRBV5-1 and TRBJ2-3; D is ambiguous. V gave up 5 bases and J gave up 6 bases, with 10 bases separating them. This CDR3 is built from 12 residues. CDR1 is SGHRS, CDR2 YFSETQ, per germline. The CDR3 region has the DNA TGCGCCAGCAGATCCGATCAGGATACGCAGTATTTT. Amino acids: CASRSDQDTQYF. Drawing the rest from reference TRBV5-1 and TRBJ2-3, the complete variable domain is KAGVTQTPRYLIKTRGQQVTLSCSPISGHRSVSWYQQTPGQGLQFLFEYFSETQRNKGNFPGRFSGRQFSNSRSEMNVSTLELGDSALYLCASRSDQDTQYFGPGTRLTVL.

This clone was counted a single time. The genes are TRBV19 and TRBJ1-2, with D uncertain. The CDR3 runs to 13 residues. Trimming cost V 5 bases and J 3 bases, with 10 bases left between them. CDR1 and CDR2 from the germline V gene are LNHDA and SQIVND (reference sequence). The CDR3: CASSPDADYGYTF. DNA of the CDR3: TGTGCCAGTAGTCCCGACGCGGACTATGGCTACACCTTC.

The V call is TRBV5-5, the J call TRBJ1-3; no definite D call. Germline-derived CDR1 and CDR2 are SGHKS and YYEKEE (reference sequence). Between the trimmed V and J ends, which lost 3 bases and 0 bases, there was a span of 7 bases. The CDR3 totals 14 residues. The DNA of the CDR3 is TGTGCCAGCAGCTCACTACTCTCTGGAAACACCATATATTTT. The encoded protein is CASSSLLSGNTIYF.

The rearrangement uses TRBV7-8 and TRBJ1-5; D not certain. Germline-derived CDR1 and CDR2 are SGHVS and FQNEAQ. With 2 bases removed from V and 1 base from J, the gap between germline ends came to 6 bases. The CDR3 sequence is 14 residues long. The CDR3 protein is CASSLRGSNQPQHF. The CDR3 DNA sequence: TGTGCCAGCAGCTTAAGAGGGAGCAATCAGCCCCAGCATTTT.

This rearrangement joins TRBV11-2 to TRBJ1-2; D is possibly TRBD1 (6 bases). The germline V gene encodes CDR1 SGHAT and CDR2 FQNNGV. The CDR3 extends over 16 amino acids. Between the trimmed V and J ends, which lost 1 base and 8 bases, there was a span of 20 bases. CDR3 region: CASSLALGGALGGYTF. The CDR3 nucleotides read TGTGCCAGCAGCTTAGCGTTGGGGGGGGCCTTGGGCGGCTACACCTTC. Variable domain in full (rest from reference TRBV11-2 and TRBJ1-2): EAGVAQSPRYKIIEKRQSVAFWCNPISGHATLYWYQQILGQGPKLLIQFQNNGVVDDSQLPKDRFSAERLKGVDSTLKIQPAKLEDSAVYLCASSLALGGALGGYTFGSGTRLTVV.

The CDR3 protein is CASSPGGQNTEAFF. The CDR3 DNA reads as TGTGCCAGCAGCCCTGGGGGACAGAACACTGAAGCTTTCTTT. The chain uses TRBV7-3 and TRBJ1-1, with a weak D call TRBD1 (6 bases). Trimming pared 5 bases from V and 1 base from J, leaving 11 bases between. The CDR3 is 14 residues long. The V gene's germline CDR1 is SGHTA and CDR2 FQGTGA.

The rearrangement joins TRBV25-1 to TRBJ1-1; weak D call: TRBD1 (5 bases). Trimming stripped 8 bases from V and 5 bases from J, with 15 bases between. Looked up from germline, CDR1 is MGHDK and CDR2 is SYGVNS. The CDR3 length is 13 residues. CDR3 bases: TGTGCCAGCCGCGGGGGGAGAGGTACTGAAGCTTTCTTT. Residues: CASRGGRGTEAFF.

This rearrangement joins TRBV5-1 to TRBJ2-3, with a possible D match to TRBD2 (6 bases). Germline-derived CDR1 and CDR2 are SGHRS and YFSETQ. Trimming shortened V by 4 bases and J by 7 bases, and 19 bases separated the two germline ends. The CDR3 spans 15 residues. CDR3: CASSGGDGGRNTQYF. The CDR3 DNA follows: TGCGCCAGCAGCGGGGGTGACGGGGGAAGGAATACGCAGTATTTT.

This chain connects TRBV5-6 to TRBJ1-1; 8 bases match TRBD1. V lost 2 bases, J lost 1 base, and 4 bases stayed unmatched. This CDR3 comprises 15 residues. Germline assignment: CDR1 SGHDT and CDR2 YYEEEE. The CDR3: CASSFLDRENTEAFF. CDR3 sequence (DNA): TGTGCCAGCAGCTTTTTGGACAGGGAGAACACTGAAGCTTTCTTT.

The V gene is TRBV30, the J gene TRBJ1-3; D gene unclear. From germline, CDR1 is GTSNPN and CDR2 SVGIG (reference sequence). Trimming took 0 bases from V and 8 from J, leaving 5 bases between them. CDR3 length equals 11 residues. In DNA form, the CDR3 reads TGTGCCTGGAGTGTCGGTTACACCATATATTTT. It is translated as CAWSVGYTIYF.

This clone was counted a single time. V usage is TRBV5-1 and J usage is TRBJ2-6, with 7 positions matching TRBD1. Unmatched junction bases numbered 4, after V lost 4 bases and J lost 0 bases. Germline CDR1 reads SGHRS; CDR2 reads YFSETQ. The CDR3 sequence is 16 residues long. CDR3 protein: CASSRQGTSGANVLTF. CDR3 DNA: TGCGCCAGCAGCCGACAGGGAACCTCTGGGGCCAACGTCCTGACTTTC. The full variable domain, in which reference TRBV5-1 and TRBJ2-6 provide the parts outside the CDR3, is KAGVTQTPRYLIKTRGQQVTLSCSPISGHRSVSWYQQTPGQGLQFLFEYFSETQRNKGNFPGRFSGRQFSNSRSEMNVSTLELGDSALYLCASSRQGTSGANVLTFGAGSRLTVL.

The CDR3 DNA reads as TGCAGCGGCAGGACAGGGGGTGGAGAGACCCAGTACTTC. Translation gives CSGRTGGGETQYF. The J gene is TRBJ2-5, the V gene TRBV29-1; 10 bases map to TRBD1. V gave up 7 bases and J gave up 4 bases; unmatched junction bases: 6. This CDR3 spans 13 amino acids. CDR1 is SQVTM and CDR2 is ANQGSEA in the germline V gene.

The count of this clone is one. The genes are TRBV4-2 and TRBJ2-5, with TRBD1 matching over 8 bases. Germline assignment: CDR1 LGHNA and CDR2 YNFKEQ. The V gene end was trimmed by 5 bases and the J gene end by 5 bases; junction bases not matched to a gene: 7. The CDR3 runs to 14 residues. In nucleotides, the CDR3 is TGTGCCAGCAGCACGACTACAGGGGGTGAGACCCAGTACTTC. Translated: CASSTTTGGETQYF.

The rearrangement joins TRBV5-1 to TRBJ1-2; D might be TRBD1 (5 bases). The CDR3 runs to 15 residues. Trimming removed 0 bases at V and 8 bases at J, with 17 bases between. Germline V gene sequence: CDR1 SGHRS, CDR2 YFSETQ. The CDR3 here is CASSLERVRGDGYTF. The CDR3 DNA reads TGCGCCAGCAGCTTGGAACGGGTCCGGGGGGACGGCTACACCTTC.

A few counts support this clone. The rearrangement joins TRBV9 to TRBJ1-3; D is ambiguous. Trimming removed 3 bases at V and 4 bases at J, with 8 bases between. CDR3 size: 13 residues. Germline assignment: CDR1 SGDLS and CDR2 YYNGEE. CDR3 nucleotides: TGTGCCAGCAGCGGTTTATCCGGAAACACCATATATTTT. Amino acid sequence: CASSGLSGNTIYF.

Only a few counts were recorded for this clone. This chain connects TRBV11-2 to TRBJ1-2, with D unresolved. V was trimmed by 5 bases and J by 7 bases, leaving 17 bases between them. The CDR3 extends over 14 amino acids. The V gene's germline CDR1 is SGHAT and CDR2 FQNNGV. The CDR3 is CASSPNSGGSGYTF. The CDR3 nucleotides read TGTGCCAGCAGCCCGAACTCCGGAGGGAGTGGCTACACCTTC.

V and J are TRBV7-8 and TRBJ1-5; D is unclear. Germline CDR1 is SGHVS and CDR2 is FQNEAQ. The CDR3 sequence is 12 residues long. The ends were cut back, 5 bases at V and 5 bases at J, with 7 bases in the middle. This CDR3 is CASSPPDQPQHF. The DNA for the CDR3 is TGTGCCAGCAGCCCCCCGGATCAGCCCCAGCATTTT. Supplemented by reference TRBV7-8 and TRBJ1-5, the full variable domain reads GAGVSQSPRYKVAKRGQDVALRCDPISGHVSLFWYQQALGQGPEFLTYFQNEAQLDKSGLPSDRFFAERPEGSVSTLKIQRTQQEDSAVYLCASSPPDQPQHFGDGTRLSIL.

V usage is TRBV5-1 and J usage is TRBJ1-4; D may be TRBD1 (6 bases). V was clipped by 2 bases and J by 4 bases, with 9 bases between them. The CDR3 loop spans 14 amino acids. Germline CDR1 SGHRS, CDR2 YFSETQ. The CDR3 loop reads CASSLLQGNEKLFF. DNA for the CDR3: TGCGCCAGCAGCTTATTACAGGGTAATGAAAAACTGTTTTTT.

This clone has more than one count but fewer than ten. CDR3 region: CASGLAVGYNEQFF. CDR3 nucleotide sequence: TGTGCCAGCGGACTGGCGGTGGGATACAATGAGCAGTTCTTC. The V and J genes are TRBV2 and TRBJ2-1; D may be TRBD2 (5 bases). Germline V gene data show CDR1 as SNHLY and CDR2 as FYNNEI. Trimming took 8 bases from V and 4 from J, leaving 15 bases between them. CDR3 length: 14 amino acids.

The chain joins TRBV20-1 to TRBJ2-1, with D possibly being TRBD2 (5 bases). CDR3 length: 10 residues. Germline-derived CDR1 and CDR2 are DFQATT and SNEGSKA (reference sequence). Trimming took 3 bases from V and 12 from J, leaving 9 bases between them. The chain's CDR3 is CSASGEMQFF. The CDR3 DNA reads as TGCAGTGCTAGCGGGGAGATGCAGTTCTTC.

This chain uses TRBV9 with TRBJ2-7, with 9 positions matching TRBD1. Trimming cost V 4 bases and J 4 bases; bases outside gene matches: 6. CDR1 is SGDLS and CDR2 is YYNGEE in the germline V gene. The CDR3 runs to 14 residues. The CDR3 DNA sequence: TGTGCCAGCAGCCTGGGGGACAGGGCTTACGAGCAGTACTTC. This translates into CASSLGDRAYEQYF.

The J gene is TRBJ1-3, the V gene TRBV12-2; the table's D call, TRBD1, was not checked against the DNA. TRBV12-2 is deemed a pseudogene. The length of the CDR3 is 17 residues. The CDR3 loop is CASRLEEGVRPGNTIYF. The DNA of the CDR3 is TGTGCAAGTCGCTTAGAGGAAGGGGTTAGGCCTGGAAACACCATATATTTT.

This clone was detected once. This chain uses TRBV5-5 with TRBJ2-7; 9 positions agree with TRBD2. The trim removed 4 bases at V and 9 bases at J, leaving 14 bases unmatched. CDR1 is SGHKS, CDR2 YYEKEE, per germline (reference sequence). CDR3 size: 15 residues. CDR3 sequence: CASSLAGGPMSVQYF. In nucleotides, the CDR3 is TGTGCCAGCAGCCTGGCGGGGGGGCCCATGAGCGTGCAGTACTTC.

DNA for the CDR3: TGTGCCAGCAGCTTGGTTGGCAGGGGGCCGTTTGAGCAGTTCTTC. It translates to CASSLVGRGPFEQFF. The chain combines TRBV5-6 with TRBJ2-1, with TRBD1 identical over 8 bases. Germline V gene sequence: CDR1 SGHDT, CDR2 YYEEEE. The CDR3 length is 15 residues. After removal of 0 bases from V and 9 bases from J, the junction contained 8 bases not matched to a gene.

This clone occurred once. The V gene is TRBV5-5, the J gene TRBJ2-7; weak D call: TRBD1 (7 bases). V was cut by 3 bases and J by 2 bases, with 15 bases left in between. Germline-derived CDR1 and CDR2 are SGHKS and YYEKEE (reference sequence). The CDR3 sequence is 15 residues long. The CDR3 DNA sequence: TGTGCCAGCAGCTCAGAGACAGGGAGGACCTACGAGCAGTACTTC. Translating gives CASSSETGRTYEQYF.

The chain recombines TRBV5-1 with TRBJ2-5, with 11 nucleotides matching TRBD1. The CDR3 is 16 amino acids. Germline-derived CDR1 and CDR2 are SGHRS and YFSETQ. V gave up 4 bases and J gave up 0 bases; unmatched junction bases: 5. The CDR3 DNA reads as TGCGCCAGCAGCGGGGGGACAGGGGGGTACCAAGAGACCCAGTACTTC. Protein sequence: CASSGGTGGYQETQYF.

The CDR3 coding sequence is TGTGCCAGCAGTTACTCACCGGGATACCTGGGAGAGACCCAGTACTTC. Translated, it gives CASSYSPGYLGETQYF. V is TRBV6-5 and J is TRBJ2-5; D perhaps matches TRBD2 (5 bases). The CDR3 extends over 16 amino acids. V lost 0 bases and J 4 bases, leaving 15 bases between the germline ends. Per the germline V gene, CDR1 is MNHEY and CDR2 is SVGAGI.